These 9 T cell receptor beta chains share one sample of origin, sequenced in a study of cytomegalovirus exposure and HLA in healthy donors. Both 60 Vbeta primers and 13 Jbeta primers went into the PCR. Assay: immunoSEQ multiplex PCR; the TCRdb copy retains only in-frame clones and omits some. The data contain approximately 120,000 clones, around 77% of them singletons. Sequencing was performed on PBMCs. The source is a man aged 50 to 60 in good health and CMV-seronegative.

Note on this clone: The identical CDR3 is also encoded by other nucleotide sequences in the sample. This sequence joins TRBV28 and TRBJ1-6, with unresolved D. CDR1 and CDR2 (germline): MDHEN, SYDVKM. Trimming removed 2 bases from V and 5 bases from J, with 10 bases in between. This CDR3 is built from 15 residues. CDR3 amino acids: CASSLRGGNNSPLHF. As DNA, the CDR3 is TGTGCCAGCAGTTTACGGGGAGGGAATAATTCACCCCTCCACTTT. Combining the CDR3 with reference TRBV28 and TRBJ1-6 gives the whole variable domain DVKVTQSSRYLVKRTGEKVFLECVQDMDHENMFWYRQDPGLGLRLIYFSYDVKMKEKGDIPEGYSVSREKKERFSLILESASTNQTSMYLCASSLRGGNNSPLHFGNGTRLTVT.

This chain joins TRBV28 and TRBJ1-2, with TRBD1 as a possible D gene (6 bases). This CDR3 has 13 amino acids. Germline CDR1 reads MDHEN; CDR2 reads SYDVKM. Trimming took off 8 bases at V and 4 bases at J, with 14 bases between the two ends. CDR3 sequence (DNA): TGTGCCAGCCAGTGGGGAGGGGGCTATGGCTACACCTTC. It yields the protein CASQWGGGYGYTF.

V is TRBV10-3 and J is TRBJ2-1; 9 bases align to TRBD2. The CDR3 totals 14 residues. CDR1 is ENHRY, CDR2 SYGVKD, per germline. After removal of 5 bases from V and 7 bases from J, the junction contained 6 bases not matched to a gene. This chain's CDR3 is CAISPGTSKNEQFF. The CDR3 nucleotides are TGTGCCATCAGTCCCGGGACTAGCAAAAATGAGCAGTTCTTC.

V is TRBV29-1 and J is TRBJ2-3, with D possibly matching TRBD2 (6 bases). V lost 3 bases and J 3 bases, leaving 7 bases between the germline ends. There are 12 residues in the CDR3. Germline CDR1 reads SQVTM; CDR2 reads ANQGSEA. Here the CDR3 DNA reads TGCAGCGTTGACGGGAGTACAGATACGCAGTATTTT. This translates into CSVDGSTDTQYF.

This chain connects TRBV7-2 to TRBJ2-5; 10 bases line up with TRBD1. Germline trimming cut 5 bases from V and 4 bases from J; bases unmatched to any gene: 4. Germline V gives CDR1 SGHTA, CDR2 FQGNSA. The CDR3 consists of 14 residues. DNA of the CDR3: TGTGCCAGCAGCGACAGGGGGCGCGGAGAGACCCAGTACTTC. Translated, it gives CASSDRGRGETQYF.

The V and J genes are TRBV7-2 and TRBJ2-7; no clear D gene. Trimming took off 5 bases at V and 4 bases at J, with 9 bases between the two ends. Germline CDR1 is SGHTA and CDR2 is FQGNSA. The CDR3 has 12 residues. Here the CDR3 DNA reads TGTGCCAGCAGCCAGTCGCGGTACGAGCAGTACTTC. The encoded protein is CASSQSRYEQYF.

In its sample, this clone was seen once. The chain links TRBV2 to TRBJ1-1, with a possible D match to TRBD1 (6 bases). Trimming cost V 3 bases and J 4 bases, with 12 bases left between them. The length of the CDR3 is 14 residues. Germline V lookup: CDR1 SNHLY, CDR2 FYNNEI. The CDR3 is CASSDQGKGTEAFF. The CDR3 bases are TGTGCCAGCAGTGATCAGGGGAAGGGCACTGAAGCTTTCTTT.

This clone was detected only a few times. The genes are TRBV7-9 and TRBJ2-3, with D possibly matching TRBD2 (5 bases). The CDR3 loop spans 14 amino acids. The V end was cut by 0 bases, the J end by 4 bases, with 8 bases between. Germline V CDR1 and CDR2: SEHNR, FQNEAQ (reference sequence). The CDR3 loop reads CASSLAGAPDTQYF. CDR3 nucleotide sequence: TGTGCCAGCAGCTTAGCGGGAGCCCCAGATACGCAGTATTTT.

This clone was seen once. The CDR3 DNA sequence: TGTGCCAGCAGGTCTGCAGGGGCAGGGACCGGGGAGCTGTTTTTT. Amino acids: CASRSAGAGTGELFF. The V and J genes are TRBV6-5 and TRBJ2-2; maybe TRBD1 (6 bases). This CDR3 is 15 amino acids long. The germline CDR1 and CDR2 sequences are MNHEY and SVGAGI. Trimming removed 6 bases from V and 5 bases from J, with 16 bases in between.